The clone carrying this T cell receptor beta chain was observed at least ten times. The data stem from a study of T cells in Graves' hyperthyroidism and ophthalmopathy. Amplified regions were TCR beta CDR3 sequences from RNA transcripts. HTBI primers were the set used in a first-round RT-PCR of the TCR CDR3. One entry per CDR3 protein, called by TCRdb with MiXCR from the multiplex PCR reads. There are a few hundred thousand distinct CDR3 sequences in the sample; about 16% occur only once, and less than 30% lies in the top ten. The CDR3 runs 14 residues. The germline V gene encodes CDR1 LGHNT and CDR2 FRNRAP. Deletions cut 5 bases from V and 4 bases from J, with 14 bases between.

The sequenced sample was blood. The chain has TRBV12-5 and TRBJ1-1; D remains ambiguous. This receptor was obtained from a woman under 40 with Graves' ophthalmopathy. For the CDR3, the DNA is TGTGCTAGTGGTCTCTTAAACCGGCCCACTGAAGCTTTCTTT. Residues: CASGLLNRPTEAFF.